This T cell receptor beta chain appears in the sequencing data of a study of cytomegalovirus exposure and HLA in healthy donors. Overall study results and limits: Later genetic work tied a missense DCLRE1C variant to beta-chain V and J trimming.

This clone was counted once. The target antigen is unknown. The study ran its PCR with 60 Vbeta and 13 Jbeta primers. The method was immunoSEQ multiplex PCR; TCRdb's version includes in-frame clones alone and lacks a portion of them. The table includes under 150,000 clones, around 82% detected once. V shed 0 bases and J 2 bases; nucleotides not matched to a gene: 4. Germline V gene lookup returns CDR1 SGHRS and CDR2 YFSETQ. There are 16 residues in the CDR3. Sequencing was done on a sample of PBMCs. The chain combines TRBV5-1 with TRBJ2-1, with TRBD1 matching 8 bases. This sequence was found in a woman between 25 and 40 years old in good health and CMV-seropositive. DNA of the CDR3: TGCGCCAGCAGCTTGGGGGACAGGTCCACCTACAATGAGCAGTTCTTC. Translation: CASSLGDRSTYNEQFF.